This T cell receptor (beta chain) is drawn from a study of beta chain features in type 1 diabetes. Across the whole study: Across all samples, roughly 100,000,000 sorted cells were examined. Study conclusions and caveats: Type 1 diabetes patients had TCRB CDR3s that were shorter (moderately but significantly so) in all four CD4+ subsets.

Expressed TCRB transcripts were sequenced because the isolated RNA had all been reverse transcribed beforehand. Using immunoSEQ multiplex PCR, the repertoire was profiled, and TCRdb retains in-frame clones only, with some absent. Of 140,000 to 150,000 clones listed, approximately 13% are singletons. CDR1 MDHEN and CDR2 SYDVKM come from the germline V gene. The CDR3 sequence is 14 residues long. Trimming cost V 3 bases and J 14 bases, with 21 bases left between them. This clone was seen only a few times. The antigen is not known. Isolation of CD4+ naive, central memory, regulatory and stem cell-like memory cells was achieved by sorting via CD45RO/CCR7/CD25/CD127/CD95/CD27.

Sample: central memory CD4+ T cells from blood. The TCR originated in a man aged 18 to 29 with type 1 diabetes. The chain links TRBV28 to TRBJ2-3, with D possibly matching TRBD1 (5 bases). The CDR3 reads CASSLPHGAEKGYF. The CDR3 region has the DNA TGTGCCAGCAGTTTGCCGCATGGGGCGGAAAAGGGGTATTTT.